These T cell receptor beta chains were read from a single sample in a study of shared clonotypes between healthy human individuals. This table comes from immunoSEQ multiplex PCR, and its TCRdb copy is limited to in-frame clones, with some not included. The sample contains millions of clones, around 90% of which appear only once. The sequenced material came from naive CD4+ T cells sorted from blood. The source is a man aged 18 to 35 in good health. CDR3s include the opening cysteine and the closing phenylalanine or tryptophan. A D gene is named only where the DNA matches it firmly. A clone size is listed for some rows: how often the clone was seen (once, few, many), or a class if it is expanded.

clone size | D gene | J gene | V gene | CDR3 length | CDR3 DNA | CDR3 protein
. | . | TRBJ2-3 | TRBV9 | 13 | TGTGCCAGCAGCCCCGAGGGGGGCCCCCCTTTGTATTTT | CASSPEGGPPLYF
once | . | TRBJ2-3 | TRBV29-1 | 15 | TGCAGCGTTGGGGACGGTTTACCTAGCACAGATACGCAGTATTTT | CSVGDGLPSTDTQYF
. | TRBD1 | TRBJ1-2 | TRBV29-1 | 12 | TGCAGCGTGGAAGGACAGGGTAGCGGCTACACCTTC | CSVEGQGSGYTF
. | . | TRBJ2-2 | TRBV7-2 | 16 | TGTGCCAGCAGCCCGGGGGTAGCGCGAGGCACCGGGGAGCTGTTTTTT | CASSPGVARGTGELFF
. | TRBD1 | TRBJ1-5 | TRBV10-1 | 13 | TGCGCCAGCAGCTTCGACAGGGGCCAGCCCCAGCATTTT | CASSFDRGQPQHF
once | . | TRBJ2-2 | TRBV7-2 | 13 | TGTGCCAGCAGCACCCATGGGTCCGGGGAGCTGTTTTTT | CASSTHGSGELFF
. | TRBD1 | TRBJ2-4 | TRBV6-5 | 14 | TGTGCCAGCAGGCCACCGGGACAGGGACTGGTGTGGTACTTC | CASRPPGQGLVWYF
. | TRBD1 | TRBJ2-5 | TRBV25-1 | 15 | TGTGCCAGCAGTACTCGGACAGGGGGCGCAGAGACCCAGTACTTC | CASSTRTGGAETQYF
. | . | TRBJ1-6 | TRBV27 | 14 | TGTGCCGAGGGGGGGAGCTCCTATAATTCACCCCTCCACTTT | CAEGGSSYNSPLHF
few | . | TRBJ1-6 | TRBV6-5 | 11 | TGTGCCAGCTCGCCGGGCAGCCGGGAAGTATTT | CASSPGSREVF
. | . | TRBJ2-5 | TRBV11-2 | 15 | TGTGCCAGCAGCTTGGGGTCCGCTAGCTACGCTACCCAGTACTTC | CASSLGSASYATQYF
. | . | TRBJ1-6 | TRBV10-3 | 12 | TGTGCCATCACCCAGGGAAATTCACCCCTCCACTTT | CAITQGNSPLHF
. | . | TRBJ2-7 | TRBV27 | 14 | TGTGCCAGCAGTTTTAAGGACGCCTCCTACGAGCAGTACTTC | CASSFKDASYEQYF
. | TRBD2 | TRBJ2-1 | TRBV7-8 | 17 | TGTGCCAGCAGCTTAGGGATGCTAGCGGGAGGGCACAATGAGCAGTTCTTC | CASSLGMLAGGHNEQFF
. | . | TRBJ2-5 | TRBV7-3 | 13 | TGTGCCAGCAGCCCCTCCCTGTGGGAGACCCAGTACTTC | CASSPSLWETQYF
. | TRBD1 | TRBJ2-7 | TRBV10-3 | 11 | TGTGCCATGTCGACAGGGGCCGAGCAGTACTTC | CAMSTGAEQYF
. | . | TRBJ1-6 | TRBV7-6 | 14 | TGTGCCAGCAGCTTAGAACAGGGTGATTCACCCCTCCACTTT | CASSLEQGDSPLHF
few | . | TRBJ2-2 | TRBV7-7 | 15 | TGTGCTAGCAGCCCTGGACAGCAGAACACCGGGGAGCTGTTTTTT | CASSPGQQNTGELFF
. | TRBD2 | TRBJ2-7 | TRBV10-1 | 15 | TGCGCCAGCAGTGACTCCCTAGCGGGACGTACGGAGCAGTACTTC | CASSDSLAGRTEQYF
. | . | TRBJ1-4 | TRBV18 | 15 | TGTGCCAGCTCACCCGGACAGTGGGGTAATGAAAAACTGTTTTTT | CASSPGQWGNEKLFF
. | . | TRBJ1-2 | TRBV27 | 14 | TGTGCCAGCAGTTTACTTGGGGGTGACTATGGCTACACCTTC | CASSLLGGDYGYTF
. | . | TRBJ1-2 | TRBV9 | 15 | TGTGCCAGCAGCGCGTCCGGGACGCCCGACCAAACCTACACCTTC | CASSASGTPDQTYTF
. | TRBD2 | TRBJ2-7 | TRBV5-1 | 15 | TGCGCCAGCAGCCTAGCGGGAGGGGGGACCTACGAGCAGTACTTC | CASSLAGGGTYEQYF
. | TRBD1 | TRBJ2-6 | TRBV5-1 | 18 | TGCGCCAGCAGCTTGCGGACAGGGTCCAGCTCTGGGGCCAACGTCCTGACTTTC | CASSLRTGSSSGANVLTF
. | . | TRBJ1-1 | TRBV6-1 | 13 | TGTGCCAGCAAGGCCTTAGAGAGCTCTGAAGCTTTCTTT | CASKALESSEAFF
. | . | TRBJ1-2 | TRBV5-1 | 12 | TGCGCCAGCAGCTCCGGAAACTATGGCTACACCTTC | CASSSGNYGYTF
. | TRBD2 | TRBJ2-7 | TRBV6-5 | 13 | TGTGCCAGCAGTCCCCGGGAGGCAACAATCCTACGCTTC | CASSPREATILRF
. | TRBD2 | TRBJ2-7 | TRBV27 | 13 | TGTGCCAGCAAGGGAGGGTCCTCATACGAGCAGTACTTC | CASKGGSSYEQYF
once | TRBD2 | TRBJ2-1 | TRBV5-1 | 15 | TGCGCCAGCAGCTTGGTACTAGCGGGAGGGGAGGAGCAGTTCTTC | CASSLVLAGGEEQFF
. | . | TRBJ2-1 | TRBV10-3 | 12 | TGTGCCATCGGCGGGCGAAATAATGAGCAGTTCTTC | CAIGGRNNEQFF
once | . | TRBJ1-3 | TRBV11-2 | 14 | TGTGCCAGCAGCTTAGATCGGGTTGGAAACACCATATATTTT | CASSLDRVGNTIYF
. | . | TRBJ2-7 | TRBV7-2 | 12 | TGTGCCAGCAGCCCCTACCCACTCGAGCAGTACTTC | CASSPYPLEQYF
. | TRBD1 | TRBJ1-5 | TRBV9 | 15 | TGTGCCAGCAGCCAGGGGGGGACTAGCAATCAGCCCCAGCATTTT | CASSQGGTSNQPQHF
. | . | TRBJ2-5 | TRBV6-1 | 15 | TGTGCCAGCAGTGGTCCGGGCAGGCCACAAGAGACCCAGTACTTC | CASSGPGRPQETQYF
. | TRBD2 | TRBJ2-7 | TRBV28 | 14 | TGTGCCAGCAATGGGGAGGGTAAGGTATACGAGCAGTACTTC | CASNGEGKVYEQYF
. | . | TRBJ1-1 | TRBV6-6 | 15 | TGTGCCAGCACCCAAGCCGAGGCTATGAACACTGAAGCTTTCTTT | CASTQAEAMNTEAFF
. | . | TRBJ2-1 | TRBV27 | 16 | TGTGCCAGCACCGACCCAGGGGAAAGCTCCTACAATGAGCAGTTCTTC | CASTDPGESSYNEQFF
. | TRBD1 | TRBJ2-2 | TRBV18 | 15 | TGTGCCAGCTCCGCCCCGGACAGGGGCACCGGGGAGCTGTTTTTT | CASSAPDRGTGELFF
. | TRBD1 | TRBJ2-5 | TRBV10-3 | 13 | TGTGCCATGGGGACAGGCTCGCAAGAGACCCAGTACTTC | CAMGTGSQETQYF
. | . | TRBJ2-7 | TRBV6-5 | 14 | TGTGCCAGCAGTCCGGGGGACACCTCCTACGAGCAGTACTTC | CASSPGDTSYEQYF
. | TRBD2 | TRBJ2-2 | TRBV5-1 | 18 | TGCGCCAGCAGCCTGCGGGAGGGAGGGCAGACGAACACCGGGGAGCTGTTTTTT | CASSLREGGQTNTGELFF
. | TRBD1 | TRBJ1-2 | TRBV5-1 | 14 | TGCGCCAGCAGCCTGGGCGGGACAGGCTATGGCTACACCTTC | CASSLGGTGYGYTF
. | . | TRBJ2-1 | TRBV7-9 | 12 | TGTGCCAGCAGCCTATCATACAATGAGCAGTTCTTC | CASSLSYNEQFF
. | TRBD2 | TRBJ2-1 | TRBV5-1 | 15 | TGCGCCAGCAGCTTGGCGTCTAGCGGCTACAATGAGCAGTTCTTC | CASSLASSGYNEQFF
. | TRBD2 | TRBJ2-7 | TRBV5-4 | 16 | TGTGCCAGCAGCTTGGGAGGGACTACCGTCTCCTACGAGCAGTACTTC | CASSLGGTTVSYEQYF
. | . | TRBJ1-1 | TRBV27 | 14 | TGTGCCAGCAGGCTTGCCAGGATGAACACTGAAGCTTTCTTT | CASRLARMNTEAFF
. | . | TRBJ1-3 | TRBV19 | 15 | TGTGCCAGTAGTATCGGTGAGGGCTCTGGAAACACCATATATTTT | CASSIGEGSGNTIYF
. | . | TRBJ1-6 | TRBV5-4 | 16 | TGTGCCAGCAGCTTGGATCGGGGGCATCCTACTTCACCCCTCCACTTT | CASSLDRGHPTSPLHF
. | . | TRBJ1-3 | TRBV30 | 23 | TGTGCCTGGAGTGTAGTAGTCGAGATCCTGGGGGGCCTCGCCGTCCACTCTGGAAACACCATATATTTT | CAWSVVVEILGGLAVHSGNTIYF
. | . | TRBJ2-3 | TRBV30 | 11 | TGTGCCTGGAGTCCCGGCGACACGCAGTATTTT | CAWSPGDTQYF
. | TRBD1 | TRBJ1-1 | TRBV30 | 13 | TGTGCCTGGAGCCTACTTAGACAGGGTGTGGCTTTCTTT | CAWSLLRQGVAFF
. | TRBD2 | TRBJ2-1 | TRBV11-2 | 14 | TGTGCCAGCAGCTCCGGGGGGAACCAGAATGAGCAGTTCTTC | CASSSGGNQNEQFF
. | . | TRBJ1-1 | TRBV19 | 15 | TGTGCCAGCCGGGAGCAGGGCATGATGAACACTGAAGCTTTCTTT | CASREQGMMNTEAFF
. | . | TRBJ1-4 | TRBV5-1 | 15 | TGCGCCAGCAGCTTGGGGGCCGCAACTAATGAAAAACTGTTTTTT | CASSLGAATNEKLFF